This TCR beta chain was recorded in a study of beta chain features in type 1 diabetes. The table lists this clone with a few counts. The target antigen is unknown. Isolated RNA was reverse transcribed in full, so expressed TCRB transcripts were sequenced. Using immunoSEQ multiplex PCR, the repertoire was profiled, and TCRdb retains in-frame clones only, with some absent. The sample has under 350,000 clones; approximately 8% are singletons. The study's findings and limits: Since sequencing was performed on cDNA, cells with high TCR expression could be over-represented.

The CDR3 consists of 11 residues. V was trimmed by 2 bases and J by 13 bases, leaving 9 bases between them. The germline V gene encodes CDR1 SNHLY and CDR2 FYNNEI. Material for sequencing was central memory CD4+ T cells from blood. The rearrangement links TRBV2 to TRBJ2-4, with a weak D call TRBD2 (6 bases). The receptor comes from a woman younger than 30 in good health. CDR3 sequence (DNA): TGTGCCAGCAGTGAAAGCCTAGCGCAGTACTTC. Translated: CASSESLAQYF.